A single sample is the source of the 23 T cell receptor beta chains below, sequenced in a study of long-term antiretroviral therapy in people with HIV. A v3.0 immunoSEQ assay was performed at survey level. Profiled with immunoSEQ multiplex PCR; TCRdb holds only in-frame clones, not every one. The sample lists some 30,000 clones; 75% to 85% were seen once. The starting material was unsorted PBMCs, obtained roughly 3.3 years after starting antiretroviral therapy. All receptors derive from a man aged 18 to 29 with HIV.

The CDR3 nucleotides read TGCGCCAGCAGCTTGGACACCAGAGATACGCAGTATTTT. It translates to CASSLDTRDTQYF. The rearrangement links TRBV5-1 to TRBJ2-3; no clear D. This CDR3 has 13 residues. The V gene lost 0 bases and the J gene lost 5 bases, with 7 bases spanning the gap. Germline lookup yields CDR1 SGHRS and CDR2 YFSETQ.

The CDR3 coding sequence is TGTGCCAGCAGTTTCTACAGGGAGATGAACACTGAAGCTTTCTTT. This translates into CASSFYREMNTEAFF. The V call is TRBV27, the J call TRBJ1-1; TRBD1 is a possible D gene (6 bases). CDR1 MNHEY and CDR2 SMNVEV come from the germline V gene (reference sequence). Deletions cut 3 bases from V and 0 bases from J, with 11 bases between. The CDR3 has 15 residues.

This clone was counted only a few times. The chain combines TRBV9 with TRBJ1-1; no firm D call. Trimming removed 0 bases from V and 4 bases from J, with 4 bases in between. Germline V gives CDR1 SGDLS, CDR2 YYNGEE. The CDR3 sequence is 12 residues long. The CDR3 is CASSVGGTEAFF. In nucleotides, the CDR3 is TGTGCCAGCAGCGTAGGAGGCACTGAAGCTTTCTTT.

The V call is TRBV28, the J call TRBJ2-7; 7 bases map to TRBD1. The germline V gene has CDR1 MDHEN and CDR2 SYDVKM. This CDR3 has 14 residues. With 5 bases clipped from V and 1 base from J, the junction kept 5 bases outside the gene matches. As DNA, the CDR3 is TGTGCCAGCAGTCTTACAGGGGAGTCCTACGAGCAGTACTTC. Translating gives CASSLTGESYEQYF.

The chain combines TRBV19 with TRBJ2-1; 13 bases map to TRBD2. Germline assignment: CDR1 LNHDA and CDR2 SQIVND (reference sequence). CDR3 length: 19 amino acids. V lost 5 bases, J lost 3 bases, and 13 bases stayed unmatched. The CDR3 nucleotides are TGTGCCAGTAGTCCCGGACTAGCGGGAGAGGGGGCGAACTACAATGAGCAGTTCTTC. It encodes CASSPGLAGEGANYNEQFF.

This chain uses TRBV15 with TRBJ1-2, with no clear D. The CDR3 is 17 amino acids. The germline V gene has CDR1 LNHNV and CDR2 YYDKDF (reference sequence). Trimming took off 0 bases at V and 8 bases at J, with 22 bases between the two ends. The CDR3 reads CATSRDEAALIVKGYTF. CDR3 DNA sequence: TGTGCCACCAGCAGAGATGAGGCCGCCCTGATAGTGAAGGGCTACACCTTC.

J is TRBJ2-7 and V is TRBV11-2, with D maybe TRBD2 (6 bases). Germline V gene sequence: CDR1 SGHAT, CDR2 FQNNGV. The CDR3 sequence is 16 residues long. V lost 5 bases and J 4 bases, leaving 21 bases between the germline ends. CDR3 bases: TGTGCCAGCAGCAGCGCCGACAGTTTGGGGAGGTACGAGCAGTACTTC. Amino acids: CASSSADSLGRYEQYF.

The chain has TRBV4-1 and TRBJ2-1; 7 positions match TRBD1. V lost 3 bases and J lost 8; bases outside the gene matches: 4. Germline values: CDR1 MGHRA, CDR2 YSYEKL. CDR3 size: 13 residues. Here the CDR3 reads CASSHNRGHEQFF. Here the CDR3 DNA reads TGCGCCAGCAGCCACAACAGGGGTCATGAGCAGTTCTTC.

J is TRBJ2-3 and V is TRBV5-1; tentative D call: TRBD2 (5 bases). Trimming took off 6 bases at V and 1 base at J, with 12 bases between the two ends. Germline V gene lookup returns CDR1 SGHRS and CDR2 YFSETQ. The CDR3 is 14 amino acids. CDR3 DNA sequence: TGCGCCAGCAAACCTAGCTCGCGCACAGATACGCAGTATTTT. This sequence encodes CASKPSSRTDTQYF.

This rearrangement joins TRBV9 to TRBJ2-7; maybe TRBD2 (5 bases). The CDR3 loop spans 15 amino acids. Trimming cost V 0 bases and J 1 base, with 11 bases left between them. CDR1 and CDR2 (germline): SGDLS, YYNGEE. CDR3 bases: TGTGCCAGCAGCGTAGTAAGCGGCCCATCCTACGAGCAGTACTTC. As protein: CASSVVSGPSYEQYF.

This chain joins TRBV5-1 and TRBJ1-5, with 8 bases that match TRBD1. Germline values: CDR1 SGHRS, CDR2 YFSETQ. The length of the CDR3 is 15 residues. The V gene end was trimmed by 5 bases and the J gene end by 3 bases; junction bases not matched to a gene: 7. DNA for the CDR3: TGCGCCAGCAGTCGCGGGACAGGCCTCAATCAGCCCCAGCATTTT. The encoded protein is CASSRGTGLNQPQHF.

The chain combines TRBV7-9 with TRBJ2-7; no definite D call. Trimming pared 5 bases from V and 2 bases from J, leaving 16 bases between. Germline values: CDR1 SEHNR, CDR2 FQNEAQ (reference sequence). This CDR3 comprises 15 residues. CDR3 region: CASSPKGAGAYEQYF. The CDR3 DNA is TGTGCCAGCAGCCCCAAAGGTGCAGGAGCCTACGAGCAGTACTTC.

This chain links TRBV13 with TRBJ1-1; TRBD1 might be the D (5 bases). This CDR3 region has 14 residues. The V gene lost 0 bases and the J gene lost 1 base, with 6 bases spanning the gap. Germline V gene data show CDR1 as PRHDT and CDR2 as FYEKMQ (reference sequence). This chain's CDR3 is CASSLGDRNTEAFF. CDR3 DNA sequence: TGTGCCAGCAGCTTAGGCGACAGGAACACTGAAGCTTTCTTT.

The chain recombines TRBV6-6 with TRBJ2-7; 14 bases agree with TRBD2. Trimming cost V 6 bases and J 4 bases; bases outside gene matches: 5. This CDR3 spans 15 amino acids. CDR1 is MNHNY and CDR2 is SVGAGI in the germline V gene (reference sequence). In nucleotides, the CDR3 is TGTGCCAGCAGACCCGGGACTAGCGGGAGTTACGAGCAGTACTTC. Amino acid sequence: CASRPGTSGSYEQYF.

The chain is built from TRBV6-5 and TRBJ2-7; 7 bases fit TRBD1. Germline V CDR1 and CDR2: MNHEY, SVGAGI. J gave up 6 bases and V 0 bases, and 5 bases lay outside the gene matches. The CDR3 has 14 amino acids. CDR3 DNA: TGTGCCAGCAGTTACTCGAGGACAGGAGGCGAGCAGTACTTC. Translation gives CASSYSRTGGEQYF.

The J gene is TRBJ2-7, the V gene TRBV4-1; 10 bases line up with TRBD1. Germline V gene data show CDR1 as MGHRA and CDR2 as YSYEKL. With 0 bases clipped from V and 2 bases from J, the junction kept 4 bases outside the gene matches. CDR3 length: 16 amino acids. The DNA of the CDR3 is TGCGCCAGCAGCCAAGATTCAGGGACAGGGGCCTACGAGCAGTACTTC. Its protein is CASSQDSGTGAYEQYF.

The J gene is TRBJ2-7, the V gene TRBV28, with 7 bases that match TRBD1. The length of the CDR3 is 14 residues. The trim removed 3 bases at V and 3 bases at J, leaving 5 bases unmatched. Per germline, CDR1 MDHEN and CDR2 SYDVKM. The CDR3 DNA follows: TGTGCCAGCAGTTTTGGGACAGACGTCTACGAGCAGTACTTC. Amino acid sequence: CASSFGTDVYEQYF.

This chain connects TRBV27 to TRBJ2-2; D remains ambiguous. This CDR3 has 17 residues. Trimming took off 3 bases at V and 0 bases at J, with 14 bases between the two ends. CDR1 is MNHEY and CDR2 is SMNVEV in the germline V gene (reference sequence). In DNA form, the CDR3 reads TGTGCCAGCAGTTTCGGTTGGGCGGCCGCGAACACCGGGGAGCTGTTTTTT. Translated, it gives CASSFGWAAANTGELFF.

This clone was counted a single time. The chain is built from TRBV6-5 and TRBJ1-1; D ambiguous. Trimming cost V 0 bases and J 1 base, with 9 bases left between them. CDR3 length: 15 residues. In germline, CDR1 is MNHEY, CDR2 SVGAGI. The CDR3 loop is CASSYSTGRNTEAFF. The CDR3 DNA follows: TGTGCCAGCAGTTACTCGACGGGTAGGAACACTGAAGCTTTCTTT.

V gene TRBV5-1 combines with J gene TRBJ2-5; the match to TRBD1 covers 8 bases. The CDR3 spans 15 residues. In germline, CDR1 is SGHRS, CDR2 YFSETQ. The V and J ends lost 0 bases and 4 bases, in that order; junction bases with no gene match: 5. The CDR3 region is CASSLAQGGRETQYF. In DNA form, the CDR3 reads TGCGCCAGCAGCTTGGCACAGGGGGGAAGAGAGACCCAGTACTTC. Variable domain in full (rest from reference TRBV5-1 and TRBJ2-5): KAGVTQTPRYLIKTRGQQVTLSCSPISGHRSVSWYQQTPGQGLQFLFEYFSETQRNKGNFPGRFSGRQFSNSRSEMNVSTLELGDSALYLCASSLAQGGRETQYFGPGTRLLVL.

Comments on this clone: A junction boundary mismatches the germline segment, possibly from a read error. The chain employs TRBV7-7 and TRBJ1-1; D is ambiguous. Germline CDR1 reads SSHAT; CDR2 reads FNYEAQ (reference sequence). The CDR3 extends over 13 amino acids. In nucleotides, the CDR3 is TGTGCTAGCAGCTTAGTAGTGAACTCTGAAGCTTTCTTT. It translates to CASSLVVNSEAFF.

The gene calls are TRBV6-5 and TRBJ2-7; 11 positions match TRBD2. The ends lost 7 bases at V and 7 bases at J; junction bases unmatched: 9. The CDR3 totals 14 residues. Germline assignment: CDR1 MNHEY and CDR2 SVGAGI. Here the CDR3 DNA reads TGTGCCAGCAAATTACTAGCGGGAGTGAGGGAGCAGTACTTC. Translation gives CASKLLAGVREQYF.

The chain couples TRBV9 to TRBJ1-4; D remains unclear. Per the germline V gene, CDR1 is SGDLS and CDR2 is YYNGEE. The CDR3 is 16 amino acids. V lost 4 bases to trimming and J lost 8 bases, with 21 bases between them. The CDR3: CASSKTPETSEEKLFF. In nucleotides, the CDR3 is TGTGCCAGCAGCAAAACCCCGGAGACCTCAGAGGAAAAACTGTTTTTT.